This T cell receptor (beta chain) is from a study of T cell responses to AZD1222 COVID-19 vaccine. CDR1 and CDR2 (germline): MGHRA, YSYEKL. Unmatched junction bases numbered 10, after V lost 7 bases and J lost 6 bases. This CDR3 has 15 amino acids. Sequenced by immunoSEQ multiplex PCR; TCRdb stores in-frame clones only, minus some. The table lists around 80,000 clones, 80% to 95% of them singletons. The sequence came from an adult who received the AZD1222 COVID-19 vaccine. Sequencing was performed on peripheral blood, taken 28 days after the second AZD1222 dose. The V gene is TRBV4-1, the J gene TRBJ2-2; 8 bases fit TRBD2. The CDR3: CASTSIGRAAGELFF. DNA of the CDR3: TGCGCCAGCACTAGTATCGGGAGGGCCGCCGGGGAGCTGTTTTTT.